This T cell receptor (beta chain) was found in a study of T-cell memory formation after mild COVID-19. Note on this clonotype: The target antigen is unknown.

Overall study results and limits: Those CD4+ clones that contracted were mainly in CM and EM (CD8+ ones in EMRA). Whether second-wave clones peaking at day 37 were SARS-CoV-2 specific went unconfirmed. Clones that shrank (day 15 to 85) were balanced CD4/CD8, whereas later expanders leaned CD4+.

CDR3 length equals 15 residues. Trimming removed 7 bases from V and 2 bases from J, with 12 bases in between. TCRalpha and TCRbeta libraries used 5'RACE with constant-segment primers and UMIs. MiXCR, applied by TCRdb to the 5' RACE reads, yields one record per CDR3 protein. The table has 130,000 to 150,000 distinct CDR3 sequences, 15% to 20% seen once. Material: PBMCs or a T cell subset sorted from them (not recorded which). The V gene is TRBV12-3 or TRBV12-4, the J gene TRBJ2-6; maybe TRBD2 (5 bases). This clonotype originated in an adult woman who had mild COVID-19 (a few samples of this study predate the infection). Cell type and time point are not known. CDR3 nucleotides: TGTGCCAGCACAACGTCGGAGGCTGGGGCCAACGTCCTGACTTTC. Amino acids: CASTTSEAGANVLTF.